This TCR beta chain was profiled in a study of blood T cell repertoires in COVID-19 (dated by TCRdb to the early 2020s). Concerning the study at large: Samples from collaborators originated in the United States, Italy and Spain and spanned both the acute and convalescent phases of COVID-19. A de-identified subject ID, COVID-19 status, age in years and sex were almost always included in the sample metadata. The samples were drawn from two sources: the first 160 participants of the ongoing ImmuneRACE study, and over 950 subjects contributed by 6 global collaborators. HLA class I and class II types, where available, came from metadata supplied by the sample provider rather than from assay-based typing. The repertoires were made available in a free public database intended to serve as a resource for research on the immune response to SARS-CoV-2. The prospective study material was composed of cDNA or gDNA derived from T cells, B-cell-depleted T cells, or PBMCs. Subjects who had been exposed to COVID-19, were actively infected with it, or had recovered from it provided the deeply sampled blood TCRbeta repertoires that made up the dataset.

Study-wide conclusions, independent of this receptor: Clinical and demographic metadata were provided uncurated, with the amount varying by source and participant.

TCRbeta CDR3 regions were amplified from genomic DNA using the immunoSEQ Assay, a bias-controlled multiplex PCR. Per the original workflow: Nucleated cell counts per sample were estimated from amplification of reference gene primers within the assay. To quantify the absolute abundance of each unique TCRbeta CDR3 rearrangement, sequence reads were collapsed and filtered. For each sample, productive Simpson clonality was calculated as the square root of Simpson's diversity index over productive rearrangements. TCRdb limited this immuneACCESS table to in-frame rearrangements with V and J called. A share of clones is missing; checked studies link under half to unresolved V genes, and the rest is unexplained. V and J calls and clone size are copied from that table; D and trimming were computed from the DNA. The sample table records a few hundred thousand clones; about 90% of these occur just once. The ten largest account for roughly a tenth of the sample.

Participants in the prospective study were aged about 18 to 100 years, lived in about two dozen United States geographic areas, and enrolled through a virtual design. In the prospective study, participants were assigned to cohorts based on the clinical history participants reported in a screening survey and a study questionnaire. Recovered participants in ImmuneRACE Cohort 3 were defined by two consecutive negative NP/OP PCR tests, clearance by a healthcare professional, or resolution of symptoms. Mobile phlebotomists in the prospective study collected whole blood, serum and a nasopharyngeal or oropharyngeal swab from every participant. Prospective study participants could optionally give additional blood draws and questionnaires over an approximately 2-month period. Blood samples from the prospective study were shipped frozen or at room temperature prior to DNA extraction. As regards this clone: Its recognized antigen is unknown. It has no much larger one-base neighbor in the sample; base qualities were not kept.

The CDR3 has 13 amino acids, counting the end cysteine and phenylalanine. The only DNA kept is the CDR3, 39 bases in frame from the first base. The junction shows trimming of 0 bases on V and 6 bases on J, plus 7 bases between the germline ends. The CDR1 and CDR2 encoded by the germline V gene are SGHTS and YDEGEE. The clonotype comes from a woman under 40 who had recovered from COVID-19. The chain links TRBV5-8 with TRBJ1-5; the D segment cannot be called with confidence. Source material: PBMCs or T cells enriched from blood (not recorded which). The nucleotide sequence reads as follows: TGTGCCAGCAGCTTGGTTCCGGGTCAGCCCCAGCATTTT. This yields the protein CASSLVPGQPQHF.